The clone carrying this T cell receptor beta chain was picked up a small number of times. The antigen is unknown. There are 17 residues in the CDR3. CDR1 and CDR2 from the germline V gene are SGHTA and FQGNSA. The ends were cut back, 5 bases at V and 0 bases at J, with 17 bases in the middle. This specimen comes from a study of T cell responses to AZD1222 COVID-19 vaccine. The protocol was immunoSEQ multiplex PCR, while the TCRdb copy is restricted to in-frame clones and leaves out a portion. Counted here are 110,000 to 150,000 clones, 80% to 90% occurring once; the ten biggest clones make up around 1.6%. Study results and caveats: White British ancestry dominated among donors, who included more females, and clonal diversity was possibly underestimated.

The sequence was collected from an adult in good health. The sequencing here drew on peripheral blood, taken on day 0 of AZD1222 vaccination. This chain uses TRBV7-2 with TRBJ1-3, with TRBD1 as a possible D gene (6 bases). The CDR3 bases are TGTGCCAGCAGCCTCCAAGGACAGATTATCTCTGGAAACACCATATATTTT. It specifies CASSLQGQIISGNTIYF.